This record covers a single T cell receptor (beta chain). What it recognizes is unknown. The donors were in the approximately 130-subject validation cohort, distinct from the roughly 700-subject first cohort. Produced via immunoSEQ multiplex PCR; TCRdb's table is partial and in-frame only. The sample holds tens of thousands of clones, roughly 95% seen once. This record comes from a study of cytomegalovirus exposure and HLA in healthy donors. Overall study results and limits: The study designated 164 TCR beta chains cytomegalovirus-associated. TCR sequences were mostly rare, though some public TCRs occurred in many donors. A subsequent analysis found that TCR clusters from the first cohort also tended to co-occur in the 90 to 150 validation repertoires, with 90% to 95% of cluster scores above 0.

This TCR was recovered from a woman between 18 and 30 years old in good health and CMV-seropositive. Sample: PBMCs.

CDR3 protein: CASSSQQGAGDTQYF. CDR3 sequence (DNA): TGTGCCAGCAGTTCCCAACAGGGGGCAGGAGATACGCAGTATTTT. The V gene is TRBV28, the J gene TRBJ2-3; 9 bases fit TRBD1. From germline, CDR1 is MDHEN and CDR2 SYDVKM. Unmatched junction bases numbered 7, after V lost 4 bases and J lost 5 bases. This CDR3 has 15 residues.